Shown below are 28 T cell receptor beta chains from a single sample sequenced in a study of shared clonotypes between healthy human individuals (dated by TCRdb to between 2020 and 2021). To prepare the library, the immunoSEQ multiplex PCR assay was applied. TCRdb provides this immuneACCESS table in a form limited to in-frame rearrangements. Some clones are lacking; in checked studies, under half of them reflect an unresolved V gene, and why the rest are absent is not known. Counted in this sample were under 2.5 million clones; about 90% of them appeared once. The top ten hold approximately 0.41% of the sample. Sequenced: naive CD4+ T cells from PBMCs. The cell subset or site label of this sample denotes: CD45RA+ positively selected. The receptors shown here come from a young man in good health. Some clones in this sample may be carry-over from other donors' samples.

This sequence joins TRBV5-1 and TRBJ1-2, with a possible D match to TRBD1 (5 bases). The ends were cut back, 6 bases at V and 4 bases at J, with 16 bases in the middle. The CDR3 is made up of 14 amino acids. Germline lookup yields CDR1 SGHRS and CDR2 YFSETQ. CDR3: CASIPVPDTYGYTF. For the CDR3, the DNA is TGCGCCAGCATCCCGGTCCCGGACACCTATGGCTACACCTTC.

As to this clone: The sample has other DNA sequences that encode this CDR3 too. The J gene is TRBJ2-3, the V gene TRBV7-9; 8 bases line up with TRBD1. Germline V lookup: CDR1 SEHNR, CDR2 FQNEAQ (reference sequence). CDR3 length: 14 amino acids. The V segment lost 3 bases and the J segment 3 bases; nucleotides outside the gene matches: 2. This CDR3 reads CASSFDRGTDTQYF. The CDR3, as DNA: TGTGCCAGCAGCTTTGACAGGGGTACAGATACGCAGTATTTT.

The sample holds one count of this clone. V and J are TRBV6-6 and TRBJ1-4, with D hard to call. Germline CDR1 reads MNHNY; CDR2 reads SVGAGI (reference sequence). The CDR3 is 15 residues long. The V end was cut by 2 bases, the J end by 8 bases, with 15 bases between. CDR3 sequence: CASSYTTGEQEKLFF. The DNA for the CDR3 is TGTGCCAGCAGTTACACCACCGGGGAGCAGGAAAAACTGTTTTTT.

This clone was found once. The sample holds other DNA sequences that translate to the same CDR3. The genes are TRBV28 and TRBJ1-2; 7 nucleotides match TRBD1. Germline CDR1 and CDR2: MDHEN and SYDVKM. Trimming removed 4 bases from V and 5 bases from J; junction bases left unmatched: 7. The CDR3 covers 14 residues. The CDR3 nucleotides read TGTGCCAGCAGTTCATCCGGGACAGCTTATGGCTACACCTTC. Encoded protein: CASSSSGTAYGYTF.

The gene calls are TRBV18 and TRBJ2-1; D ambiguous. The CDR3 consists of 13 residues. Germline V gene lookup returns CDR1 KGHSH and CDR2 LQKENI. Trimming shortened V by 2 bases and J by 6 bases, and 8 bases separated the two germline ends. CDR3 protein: CASSPFFGNEQFF. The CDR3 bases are TGTGCCAGCTCACCATTTTTTGGCAATGAGCAGTTCTTC. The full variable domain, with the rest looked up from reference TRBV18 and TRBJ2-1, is NAGVMQNPRHLVRRRGQEARLRCSPMKGHSHVYWYRQLPEEGLKFMVYLQKENIIDESGMPKERFSAEFPKEGPSILRIQQVVRGDSAAYFCASSPFFGNEQFFGPGTRLTVL.

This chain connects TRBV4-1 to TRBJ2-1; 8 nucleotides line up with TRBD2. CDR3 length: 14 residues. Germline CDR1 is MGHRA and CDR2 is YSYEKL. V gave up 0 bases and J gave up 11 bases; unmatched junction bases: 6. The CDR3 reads CASSQDVLAAQQFF. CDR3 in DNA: TGCGCCAGCAGCCAAGATGTACTAGCGGCCCAGCAGTTCTTC.

CDR3 residues: CAIRPGQGNEQYF. In DNA, the CDR3 is TGTGCCATCAGGCCGGGACAGGGGAACGAGCAGTACTTC. The gene calls are TRBV10-3 and TRBJ2-7; TRBD1 agrees at 10 bases. Germline-derived CDR1 and CDR2 are ENHRY and SYGVKD. J was trimmed by 5 bases and V by 6 bases; bases with no gene match: 4. The CDR3 is 13 residues long.

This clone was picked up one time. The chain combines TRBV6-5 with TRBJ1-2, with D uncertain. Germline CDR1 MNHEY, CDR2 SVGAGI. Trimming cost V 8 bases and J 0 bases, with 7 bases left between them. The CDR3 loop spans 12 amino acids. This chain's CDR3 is CASVSANYGYTF. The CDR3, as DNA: TGTGCCAGCGTCTCAGCTAACTATGGCTACACCTTC.

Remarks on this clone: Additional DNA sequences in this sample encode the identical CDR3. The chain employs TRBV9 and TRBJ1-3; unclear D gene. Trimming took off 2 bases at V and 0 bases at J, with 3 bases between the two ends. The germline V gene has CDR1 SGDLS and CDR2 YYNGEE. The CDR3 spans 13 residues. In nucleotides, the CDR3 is TGTGCCAGCAGCGTCGGCTCTGGAAACACCATATATTTT. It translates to CASSVGSGNTIYF. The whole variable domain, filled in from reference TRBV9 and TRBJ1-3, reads DSGVTQTPKHLITATGQRVTLRCSPRSGDLSVYWYQQSLDQGLQFLIQYYNGEERAKGNILERFSAQQFPDLHSELNLSSLELGDSALYFCASSVGSGNTIYFGEGSWLTVV.

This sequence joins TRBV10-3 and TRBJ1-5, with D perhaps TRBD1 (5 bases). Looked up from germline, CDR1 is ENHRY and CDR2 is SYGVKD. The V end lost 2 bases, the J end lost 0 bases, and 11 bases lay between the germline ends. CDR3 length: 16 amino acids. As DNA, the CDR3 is TGTGCCATCAGTGAGGGAGGGGCAGATAGCAATCAGCCCCAGCATTTT. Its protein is CAISEGGADSNQPQHF.

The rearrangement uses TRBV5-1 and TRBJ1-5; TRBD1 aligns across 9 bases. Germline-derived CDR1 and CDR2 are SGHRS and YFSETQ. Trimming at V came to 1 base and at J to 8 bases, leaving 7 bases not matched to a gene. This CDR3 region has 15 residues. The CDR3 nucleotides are TGCGCCAGCAGCTTGTTGGGACAGGGAACGGAGCCCCAGCATTTT. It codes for CASSLLGQGTEPQHF.

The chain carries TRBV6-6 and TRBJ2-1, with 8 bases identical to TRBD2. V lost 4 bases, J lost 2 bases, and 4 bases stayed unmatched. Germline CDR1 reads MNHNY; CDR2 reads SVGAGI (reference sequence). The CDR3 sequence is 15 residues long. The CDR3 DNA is TGTGCCAGCAGTTCTACTAGCGGAGCCTACAATGAGCAGTTCTTC. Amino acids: CASSSTSGAYNEQFF.

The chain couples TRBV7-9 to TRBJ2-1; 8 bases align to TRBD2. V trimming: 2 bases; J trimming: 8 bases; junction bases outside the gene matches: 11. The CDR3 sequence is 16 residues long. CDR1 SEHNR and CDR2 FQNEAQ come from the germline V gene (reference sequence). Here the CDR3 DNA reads TGTGCCAGCAGCTTAACAGAGTGGGGACTAGTGTATGAGCAGTTCTTC. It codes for CASSLTEWGLVYEQFF.

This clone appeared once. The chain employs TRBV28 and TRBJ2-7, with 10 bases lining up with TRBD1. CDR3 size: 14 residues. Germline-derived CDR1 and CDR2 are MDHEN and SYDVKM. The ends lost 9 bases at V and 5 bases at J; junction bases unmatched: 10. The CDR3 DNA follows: TGTGCCAGTGATATCGGGACAGGGGTCCACGAGCAGTACTTC. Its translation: CASDIGTGVHEQYF.

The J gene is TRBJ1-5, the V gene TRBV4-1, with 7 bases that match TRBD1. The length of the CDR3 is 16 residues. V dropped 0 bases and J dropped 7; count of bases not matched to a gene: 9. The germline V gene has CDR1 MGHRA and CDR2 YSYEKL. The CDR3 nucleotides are TGCGCCAGCAGCCAAGATTCGGGCAGGGGGACACAGCCCCAGCATTTT. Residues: CASSQDSGRGTQPQHF.

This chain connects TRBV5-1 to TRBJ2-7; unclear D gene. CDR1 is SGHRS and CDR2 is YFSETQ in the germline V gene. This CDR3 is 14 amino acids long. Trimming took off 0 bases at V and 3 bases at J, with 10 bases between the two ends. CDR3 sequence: CASSLDGRLYEQYF. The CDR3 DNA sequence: TGCGCCAGCAGCTTGGATGGGCGACTCTACGAGCAGTACTTC.

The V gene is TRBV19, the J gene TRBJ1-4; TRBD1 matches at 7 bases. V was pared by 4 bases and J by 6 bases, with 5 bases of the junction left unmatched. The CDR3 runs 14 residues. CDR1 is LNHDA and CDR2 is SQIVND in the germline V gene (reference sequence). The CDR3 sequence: CASSTLGQDEKLFF. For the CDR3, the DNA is TGTGCCAGTAGTACCCTAGGACAGGATGAAAAACTGTTTTTT. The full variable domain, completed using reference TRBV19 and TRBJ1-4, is DGGITQSPKYLFRKEGQNVTLSCEQNLNHDAMYWYRQDPGQGLRLIYYSQIVNDFQKGDIAEGYSVSREKKESFPLTVTSAQKNPTAFYLCASSTLGQDEKLFFGSGTQLSVL.

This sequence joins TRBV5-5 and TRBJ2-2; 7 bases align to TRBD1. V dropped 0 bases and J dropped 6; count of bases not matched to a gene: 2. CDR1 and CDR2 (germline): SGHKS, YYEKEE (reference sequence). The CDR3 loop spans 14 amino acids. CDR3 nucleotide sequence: TGTGCCAGCAGCTTGGAGGGGGCATCCGGGGAGCTGTTTTTT. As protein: CASSLEGASGELFF.

This CDR3 reads CASSLSRDRNTGELFF. In DNA, the CDR3 is TGTGCCAGCAGCTTATCCCGGGACAGGAACACCGGGGAGCTGTTTTTT. The rearrangement joins TRBV7-9 to TRBJ2-2, with TRBD1 identical over 7 bases. Germline CDR1 is SEHNR and CDR2 is FQNEAQ (reference sequence). The CDR3 totals 16 residues. J lost 1 base, V lost 2 bases, and 4 bases had no gene match.

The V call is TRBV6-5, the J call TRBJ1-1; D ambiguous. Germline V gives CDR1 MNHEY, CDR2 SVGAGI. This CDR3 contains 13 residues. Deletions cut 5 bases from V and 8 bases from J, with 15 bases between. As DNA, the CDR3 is TGTGCCAGCAGTCCCCAAGGAGAGAGAGAAGCTTTCTTT. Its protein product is CASSPQGEREAFF.

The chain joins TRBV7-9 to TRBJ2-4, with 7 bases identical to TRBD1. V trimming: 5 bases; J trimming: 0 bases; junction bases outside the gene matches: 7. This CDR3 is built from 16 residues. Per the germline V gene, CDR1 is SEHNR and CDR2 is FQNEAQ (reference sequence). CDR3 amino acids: CASSRVGQLAKNIQYF. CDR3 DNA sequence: TGTGCCAGCAGCCGGGTGGGACAGCTAGCCAAAAACATTCAGTACTTC.

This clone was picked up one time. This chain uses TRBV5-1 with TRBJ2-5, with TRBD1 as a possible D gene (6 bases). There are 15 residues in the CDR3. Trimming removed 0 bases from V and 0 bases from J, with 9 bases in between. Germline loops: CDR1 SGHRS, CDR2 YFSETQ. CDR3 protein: CASSLGTVYQETQYF. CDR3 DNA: TGCGCCAGCAGCTTGGGGACAGTCTACCAAGAGACCCAGTACTTC.

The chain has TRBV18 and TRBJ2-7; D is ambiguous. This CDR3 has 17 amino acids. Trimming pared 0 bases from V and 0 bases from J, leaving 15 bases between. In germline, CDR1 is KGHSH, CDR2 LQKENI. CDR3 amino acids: CASSPPNGHQRSYEQYF. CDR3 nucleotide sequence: TGTGCCAGCTCACCACCTAACGGCCACCAACGCTCCTACGAGCAGTACTTC. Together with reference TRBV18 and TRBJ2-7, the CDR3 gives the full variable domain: NAGVMQNPRHLVRRRGQEARLRCSPMKGHSHVYWYRQLPEEGLKFMVYLQKENIIDESGMPKERFSAEFPKEGPSILRIQQVVRGDSAAYFCASSPPNGHQRSYEQYFGPGTRLTVT.

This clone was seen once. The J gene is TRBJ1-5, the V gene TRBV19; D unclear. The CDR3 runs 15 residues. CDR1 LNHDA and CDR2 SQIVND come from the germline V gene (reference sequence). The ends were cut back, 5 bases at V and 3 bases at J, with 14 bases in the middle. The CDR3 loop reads CASSFPLPTNQPQHF. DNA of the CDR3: TGTGCCAGTAGTTTCCCACTTCCAACCAATCAGCCCCAGCATTTT.

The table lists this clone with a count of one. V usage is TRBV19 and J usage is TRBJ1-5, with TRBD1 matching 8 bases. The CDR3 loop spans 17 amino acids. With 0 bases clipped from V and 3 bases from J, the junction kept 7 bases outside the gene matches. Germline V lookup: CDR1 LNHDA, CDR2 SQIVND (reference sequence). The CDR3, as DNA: TGTGCCAGTAGTATAGATGGGACAGGCAAAGTCAATCAGCCCCAGCATTTT. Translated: CASSIDGTGKVNQPQHF.

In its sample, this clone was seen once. The CDR3: CASSKVARDFFSYEQYF. CDR3 coding DNA: TGTGCCAGCAGCAAAGTTGCGCGGGACTTTTTCTCCTACGAGCAGTACTTC. V gene TRBV21-1 combines with J gene TRBJ2-7; the table assigns TRBD2, which was not confirmed against the DNA. TRBV21-1 is deemed a pseudogene. The CDR3 is 17 amino acids.

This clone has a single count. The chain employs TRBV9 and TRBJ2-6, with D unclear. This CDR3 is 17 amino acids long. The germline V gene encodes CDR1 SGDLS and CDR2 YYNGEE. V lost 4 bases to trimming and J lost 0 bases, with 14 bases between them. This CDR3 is CASSPPGLSSGANVLTF. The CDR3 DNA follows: TGTGCCAGCAGCCCCCCTGGGCTCTCCTCTGGGGCCAACGTCCTGACTTTC.

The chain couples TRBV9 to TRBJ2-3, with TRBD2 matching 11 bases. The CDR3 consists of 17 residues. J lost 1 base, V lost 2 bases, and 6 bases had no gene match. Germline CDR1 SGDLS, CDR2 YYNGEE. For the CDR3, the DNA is TGTGCCAGCAGCGTTTCTTCGGGACTAGCGGGCACAGATACGCAGTATTTT. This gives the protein CASSVSSGLAGTDTQYF.